This TCR beta chain was sequenced during a study of blood T cells in healthy people across ages. Combining a sample-barcoded 5' primer with a J-beta primer mix, a second PCR ran for roughly 7 to 11 cycles. TCRdb processed the 5' RACE reads anew with MiXCR; each CDR3 protein has one entry. The data show roughly 1,000,000 distinct CDR3 sequences, approximately 26% seen once. This clonotype showed up many times. CDR3 length: 14 amino acids. Germline lookup yields CDR1 DFQATT and CDR2 SNEGSKA (reference sequence). Each sample gave at least 6 million isolated PBMCs. The same sample was also used in a study of T cells of mothers and their children. From that paper: Using the M1S primer, the second PCR added sample barcodes along with 2-4 random nucleotides. The analysis detected no persistent microchimeric T cell clones.

The TCR originated in a girl aged 2 to 9 in good health. Source material: blood. V usage is TRBV20-1 and J usage is TRBJ2-5; TRBD2 aligns across 9 bases. Gene TRBJ2-7 matches the end of the DNA better, so the J call may be wrong. CDR3: CSAPLAGEPYEQYF. CDR3 bases: TGCAGTGCCCCATTAGCGGGAGAACCCTACGAGCAGTACTTC.